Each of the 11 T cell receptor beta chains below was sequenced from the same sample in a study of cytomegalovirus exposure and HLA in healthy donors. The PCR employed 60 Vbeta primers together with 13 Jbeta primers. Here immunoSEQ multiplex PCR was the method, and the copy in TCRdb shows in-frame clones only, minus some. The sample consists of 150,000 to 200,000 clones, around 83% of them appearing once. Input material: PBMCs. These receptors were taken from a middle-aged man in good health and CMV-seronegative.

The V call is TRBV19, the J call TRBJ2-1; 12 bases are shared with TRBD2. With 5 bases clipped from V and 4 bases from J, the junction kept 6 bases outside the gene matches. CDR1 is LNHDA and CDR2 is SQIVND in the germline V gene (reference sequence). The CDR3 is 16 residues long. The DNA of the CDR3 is TGTGCCAGTAGTCCTAGCGGGAGGGCCCAGTACAATGAGCAGTTCTTC. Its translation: CASSPSGRAQYNEQFF.

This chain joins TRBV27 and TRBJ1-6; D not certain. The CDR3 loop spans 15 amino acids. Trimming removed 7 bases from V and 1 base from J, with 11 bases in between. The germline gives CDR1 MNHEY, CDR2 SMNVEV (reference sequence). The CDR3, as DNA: TGTGCCAGCATGCGGGGATTGTCCTATAATTCACCCCTCCACTTT. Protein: CASMRGLSYNSPLHF.

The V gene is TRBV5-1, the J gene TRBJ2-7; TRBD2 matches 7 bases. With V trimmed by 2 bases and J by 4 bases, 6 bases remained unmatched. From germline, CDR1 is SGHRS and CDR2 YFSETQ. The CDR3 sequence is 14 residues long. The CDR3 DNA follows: TGCGCCAGCAGCTTTTCTAGCGGCGTGTACGAGCAGTACTTC. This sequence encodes CASSFSSGVYEQYF.

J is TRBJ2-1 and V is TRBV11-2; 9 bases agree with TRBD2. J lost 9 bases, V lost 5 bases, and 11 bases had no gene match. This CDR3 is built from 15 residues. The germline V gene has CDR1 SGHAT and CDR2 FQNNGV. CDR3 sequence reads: CASSPTASGTTEQFF. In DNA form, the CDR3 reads TGTGCCAGCAGCCCGACGGCTAGCGGGACCACTGAGCAGTTCTTC.

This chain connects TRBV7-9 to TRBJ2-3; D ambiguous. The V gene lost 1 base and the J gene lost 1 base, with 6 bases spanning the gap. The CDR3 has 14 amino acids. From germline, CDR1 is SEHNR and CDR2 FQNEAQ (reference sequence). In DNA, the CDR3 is TGTGCCAGCAGCTTAGGGCAGGGCACAGATACGCAGTATTTT. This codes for CASSLGQGTDTQYF. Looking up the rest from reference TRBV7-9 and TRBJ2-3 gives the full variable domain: DTGVSQNPRHKITKRGQNVTFRCDPISEHNRLYWYRQTLGQGPEFLTYFQNEAQLEKSRLLSDRFSAERPKGSFSTLEIQRTEQGDSAMYLCASSLGQGTDTQYFGPGTRLTVL.

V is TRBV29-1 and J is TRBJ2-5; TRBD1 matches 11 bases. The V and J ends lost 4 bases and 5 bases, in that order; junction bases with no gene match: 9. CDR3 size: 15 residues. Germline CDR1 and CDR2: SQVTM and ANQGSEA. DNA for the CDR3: TGCAGCGTTGCTAACCGGACAGGGGGCGACGAGACCCAGTACTTC. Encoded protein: CSVANRTGGDETQYF. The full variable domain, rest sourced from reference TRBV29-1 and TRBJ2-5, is SAVISQKPSRDICQRGTSLTIQCQVDSQVTMMFWYRQQPGQSLTLIATANQGSEATYESGFVIDKFPISRPNLTFSTLTVSNMSPEDSSIYLCSVANRTGGDETQYFGPGTRLLVL.

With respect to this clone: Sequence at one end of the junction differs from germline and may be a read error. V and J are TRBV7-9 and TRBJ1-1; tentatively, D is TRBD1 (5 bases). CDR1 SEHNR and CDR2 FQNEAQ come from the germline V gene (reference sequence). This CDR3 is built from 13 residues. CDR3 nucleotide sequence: TGTTCCAGCAGCTTAGCGGGGGGAACTGAAGCTTTCTTT. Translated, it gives CSSSLAGGTEAFF. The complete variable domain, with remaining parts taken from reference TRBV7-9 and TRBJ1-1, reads DTGVSQNPRHKITKRGQNVTFRCDPISEHNRLYWYRQTLGQGPEFLTYFQNEAQLEKSRLLSDRFSAERPKGSFSTLEIQRTEQGDSAMYLCSSSLAGGTEAFFGQGTRLTVV.

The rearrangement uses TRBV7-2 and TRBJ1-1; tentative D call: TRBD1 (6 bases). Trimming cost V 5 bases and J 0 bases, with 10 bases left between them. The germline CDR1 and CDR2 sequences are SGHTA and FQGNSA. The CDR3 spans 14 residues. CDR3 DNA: TGTGCCAGCAGCCAACAGGGCTTGAACACTGAAGCTTTCTTT. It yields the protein CASSQQGLNTEAFF.

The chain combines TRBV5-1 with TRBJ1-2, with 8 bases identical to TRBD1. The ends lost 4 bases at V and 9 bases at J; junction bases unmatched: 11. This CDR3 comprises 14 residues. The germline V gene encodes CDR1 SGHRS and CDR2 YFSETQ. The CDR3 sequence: CASSPGTGAPRYTF. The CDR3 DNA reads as TGCGCCAGCAGCCCCGGGACAGGCGCTCCCCGCTACACCTTC.

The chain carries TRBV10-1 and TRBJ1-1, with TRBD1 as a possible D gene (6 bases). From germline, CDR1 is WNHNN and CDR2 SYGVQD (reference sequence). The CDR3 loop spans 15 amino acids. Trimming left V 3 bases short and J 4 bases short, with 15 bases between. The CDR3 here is CASSDVDSMSTEAFF. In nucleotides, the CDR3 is TGCGCCAGCAGTGATGTGGACAGCATGAGCACTGAAGCTTTCTTT.

CDR3 coding DNA: TGTGCCAGCAGTTCCAGAAACACAGGGGTCGAAGCTTTCTTT. Protein product: CASSSRNTGVEAFF. This chain joins TRBV28 and TRBJ1-1, with 7 bases matching TRBD1. The CDR3 extends over 14 amino acids. The V segment lost 4 bases and the J segment 8 bases; nucleotides outside the gene matches: 10. From germline, CDR1 is MDHEN and CDR2 SYDVKM.